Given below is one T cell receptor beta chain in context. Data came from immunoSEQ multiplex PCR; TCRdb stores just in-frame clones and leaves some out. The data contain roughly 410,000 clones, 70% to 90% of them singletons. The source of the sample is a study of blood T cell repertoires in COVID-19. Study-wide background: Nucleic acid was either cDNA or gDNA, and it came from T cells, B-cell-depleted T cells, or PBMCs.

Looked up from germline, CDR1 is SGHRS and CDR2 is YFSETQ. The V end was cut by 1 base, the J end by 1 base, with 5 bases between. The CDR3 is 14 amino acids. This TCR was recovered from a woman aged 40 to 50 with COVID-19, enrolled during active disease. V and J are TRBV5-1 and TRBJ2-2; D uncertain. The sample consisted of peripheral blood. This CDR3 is CASSLLRNTGELFF. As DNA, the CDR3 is TGCGCCAGCAGCTTGCTCCGGAACACCGGGGAGCTGTTTTTT.